This TCR beta chain appears in the sequencing data of a study of T cell changes during pregnancy in multiple sclerosis. Sequencing was performed with immunoSEQ multiplex PCR; in TCRdb, only in-frame clones are kept and a portion is missing. The data contain some 23,000 clones, less than 90% of them singletons. The CDR3 covers 16 residues. Looked up from germline, CDR1 is SGHTA and CDR2 is FQGTGA. The V end lost 3 bases, the J end lost 0 bases, and 9 bases lay between the germline ends. The origin of this receptor is a female donor in good health, enrolled as a control in a pregnancy study. This sample comprised CD4+ T cells from peripheral blood mononuclear cells, obtained in the first trimester of pregnancy. The chain is built from TRBV7-3 and TRBJ2-6; TRBD2 is a possible D gene (5 bases). CDR3 bases: TGTGCCAGCAGCTTGGTTCGGGGCTCTGGGGCCAACGTCCTGACTTTC. Protein product: CASSLVRGSGANVLTF.